Following are 3 T cell receptor beta chains from one sample sequenced in a study of identical twins. One entry per CDR3 protein, called by TCRdb with MiXCR from the 5' RACE reads. The sample contains approximately 630,000 distinct CDR3 sequences, around 7.5% of which appear only once. The same specimen was also included in a second study, on yellow fever vaccine responses in identical twins.

Material for sequencing was PBMCs. These receptor sequences come from a woman aged 18 to 35 in good health.

The gene calls are TRBV20-1 and TRBJ2-7; 7 nucleotides agree with TRBD1. The germline V gene encodes CDR1 DFQATT and CDR2 SNEGSKA (reference sequence). V shed 0 bases and J 4 bases; nucleotides not matched to a gene: 12. CDR3 length: 16 amino acids. CDR3 sequence: CSARDPYRGEDYEQYV. The CDR3 DNA reads as TGCAGTGCTAGAGACCCGTACAGGGGAGAGGATTACGAGCAGTACGTC.

This clonotype was counted only a few times. This chain links TRBV27 with TRBJ2-1; D not certain. Trimming left V 3 bases short and J 5 bases short, with 14 bases between. CDR1 is MNHEY, CDR2 SMNVEV, per germline (reference sequence). The CDR3 sequence is 15 residues long. CDR3 loop: CASSLLGPNHNEQFF. CDR3 bases: TGTGCCAGCAGTTTGTTAGGGCCCAACCACAATGAGCAGTTCTTC.

This clonotype was recorded at least ten times. The rearrangement uses TRBV6-5 and TRBJ1-2, with D perhaps TRBD1 (5 bases). Trimming cost V 7 bases and J 2 bases, with 8 bases left between them. The length of the CDR3 is 12 residues. Germline CDR1 MNHEY, CDR2 SVGAGI. The CDR3 coding sequence is TGTGCCAGCAAGGGGCCCAACTATGGCTACACCTTC. Protein sequence: CASKGPNYGYTF.